This TCR beta chain was recovered during a study of quantifying T cell responses using KT2 cells (dated by TCRdb to about 2017). Broadly, across the study: RNA was DNase-treated and reverse transcribed with TCR alpha and beta constant-region primers, mostly using SuperScript III. Under optimum conditions, the efficiency of the T4 ligation step was estimated to be more than 10%. To avoid over-amplification, PCR2 was carried out as a SYBR Green qPCR and halted once a predetermined fluorescence threshold was reached.

Summary of the overall study and its limitations: KT2 sequences were detected down to the lowest spike-in tested, which was about one KT2 cell per 100,000 PBMC. Counts of KT2 alpha and beta sequences scaled linearly with input KT2 cell number over several orders of magnitude. At very high KT2 spike-in numbers, detection of KT2 sequences reached saturation. No side-by-side comparison of the pipeline with other TCR sequencing techniques was included in the study.

A word on this clonotype: This receptor's antigen is unknown. No quality values exist for individual bases; no much larger clone is one base distant.

To test the sensitivity and accuracy of the pipeline, known numbers of KT2, a T cell clone whose TCR had already been sequenced, were spiked into unfractionated PBMC. A range of KT2-to-PBMC ratios was set up by mixing KT2 cells into a fixed number of PBMC. Libraries were built with UMI-ligation and nested PCR. T4 RNA ligase 1 was used to ligate a single-stranded oligonucleotide containing the Illumina SP2 sequence and a UMI to the 3' end of the cDNA. PCR1 consisted of 4 cycles (98 degrees C 15 s, 69 degrees C 30 s, 72 degrees C 40 s), and for the beta primer an equimolar mix of RC1.1 and RC1.2 was used to cover TRBC1 and TRBC2. Starting at PCR2, TCR alpha and beta chains were handled separately, and sample indices and Illumina adaptors were added. The UMI, placed after an 8-base spacer, consisted of 12 random nucleotides arranged as two hexamers with a spacer between them. Libraries were sequenced on an Illumina MiSeq using v2 2x251 paired-end chemistry, with about a dozen samples typically included per run. PhiX DNA at roughly 5-8% was added to each sequencing library to increase diversity. Turning to the authors' computational methods: Raw reads were converted to FASTQ with bcl2fastq and were demultiplexed by dual indices with Demultiplexor. V and J genes were assigned by Decombinator through tag matching, with a single base-pair mismatch permitted. UMIs were used by Collapsinator to correct both sequencing errors and frequency errors caused by PCR heterogeneity. CDR3Translator turned Decombinator identifiers into nucleotide sequence, translated that sequence into amino acids, and pulled out the CDR3 based on C- and N-terminal motifs. Each distinct KT2 TCR was counted as one cluster of KT2 sequences that shared a single unique molecular identifier. TCRdb handled the public reads itself, with Q25 trimming in fastp and clone calling in MiXCR, and kept productive beta chains. Rows are combined by CDR3 protein, so each entry shows the most common genes and DNA. These V and J calls are TCRdb output, not the study's own analysis. This sample comprises 39,000 or so distinct CDR3 sequences, 15% to 20% of them detected only once. Less than 50% of the sample is taken by the ten largest.

V and J are trimmed by 6 bases and 5 bases, and the gene matches miss 6 bases of the junction. As encoded in the germline V gene, CDR1 is KGHDR while CDR2 is SFDVKD. The CDR3 has 14 amino acids, counting the end cysteine and phenylalanine. Solely the CDR3 DNA is kept, with 42 bases framed from the first base. Sequenced sample: PBMCs spiked with cells of the T cell clone KT2. This TCR came from a human donor. The receptor chain draws on TRBV24-1 and TRBJ2-3, with 8 bases in between that match TRBD1. The encoded CDR3 is CATSTSTGGDTQYF. Here is the DNA: TGTGCCACCAGTACGTCAACAGGGGGAGATACGCAGTATTTT.